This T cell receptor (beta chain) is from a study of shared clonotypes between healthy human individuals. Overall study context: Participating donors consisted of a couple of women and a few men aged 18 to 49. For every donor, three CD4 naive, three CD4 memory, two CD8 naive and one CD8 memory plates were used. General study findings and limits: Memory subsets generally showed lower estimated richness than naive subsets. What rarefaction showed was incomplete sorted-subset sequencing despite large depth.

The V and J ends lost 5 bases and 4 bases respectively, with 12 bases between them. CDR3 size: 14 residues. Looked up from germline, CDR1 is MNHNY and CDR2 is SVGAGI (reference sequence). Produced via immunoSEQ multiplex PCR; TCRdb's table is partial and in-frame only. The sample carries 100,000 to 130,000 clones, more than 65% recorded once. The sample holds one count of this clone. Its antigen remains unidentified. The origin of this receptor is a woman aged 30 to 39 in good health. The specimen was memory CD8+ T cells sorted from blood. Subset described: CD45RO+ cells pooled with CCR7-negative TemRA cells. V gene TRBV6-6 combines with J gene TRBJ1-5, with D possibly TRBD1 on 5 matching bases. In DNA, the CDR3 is TGTGCCAGCAGTCGCGACAGACTGAATCAGCCCCAGCATTTT. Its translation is CASSRDRLNQPQHF.